This TCR beta chain was identified in a study of blood T cell repertoires in COVID-19. Only in-frame clones appear in the TCRdb table, and some are missing; sequencing was by immunoSEQ multiplex PCR. The top ten clones hold about 0.95% of a sample with 180,000 or so clones, around 87% of them seen once. Deletions cut 4 bases from V and 2 bases from J, with 15 bases between. Per the germline V gene, CDR1 is MNHEY and CDR2 is SMNVEV (reference sequence). The CDR3 consists of 17 residues. The sequence derives from a man younger than 35 with acute or convalescent COVID-19. The specimen sequenced was peripheral blood. The V gene is TRBV27, the J gene TRBJ2-6; TRBD1 might be the D (5 bases). The DNA of the CDR3 is TGTGCCAGCAGTTCCGACAGAACTGAACCTGGGGCCAACGTCCTGACTTTC. As protein: CASSSDRTEPGANVLTF.